The 19 T cell receptor beta chains presented below share a single source sample, sequenced in a study of blood T cell repertoires in COVID-19. Sequencing was performed with immunoSEQ multiplex PCR; in TCRdb, only in-frame clones are kept and a portion is missing. The sample lists approximately 140,000 clones; approximately 90% were seen once. The sequenced sample was peripheral blood. The receptor set was obtained from a woman aged 40 to 50 with acute or convalescent COVID-19.

This clone was picked up a small number of times. The chain combines TRBV15 with TRBJ2-7; maybe TRBD1 (6 bases). V gave up 0 bases and J gave up 6 bases, with 6 bases separating them. CDR3 size: 12 residues. Germline CDR1 reads LNHNV; CDR2 reads YYDKDF (reference sequence). The CDR3 reads CATSRDRGEQYF. The CDR3 nucleotides are TGTGCCACCAGCAGAGACAGGGGCGAGCAGTACTTC. The full variable domain, completed using reference TRBV15 and TRBJ2-7, is DAMVIQNPRYQVTQFGKPVTLSCSQTLNHNVMYWYQQKSSQAPKLLFHYYDKDFNNEADTPDNFQSRRPNTSFCFLDIRSPGLGDTAMYLCATSRDRGEQYFGPGTRLTVT.

The V call is TRBV13, the J call TRBJ2-7; 11 nucleotides match TRBD2. CDR3 size: 22 residues. Germline CDR1 is PRHDT and CDR2 is FYEKMQ (reference sequence). V was pared by 5 bases and J by 1 base, with 25 bases of the junction left unmatched. CDR3 DNA sequence: TGTGCCAGCAGCATAACAGGGGGCCCCCGACTAGCGGGAAGAGAGGAATCCTACGAGCAGTACTTC. The encoded protein is CASSITGGPRLAGREESYEQYF.

This chain joins TRBV5-1 and TRBJ2-3; the match to TRBD2 covers 8 bases. CDR3 length: 15 residues. The junction had 9 bases not matched to a gene; V was cut back by 4 bases and J by 5 bases. Looked up from germline, CDR1 is SGHRS and CDR2 is YFSETQ. CDR3 region: CASSKSGSPGDTQYF. CDR3 in DNA: TGCGCCAGCAGCAAGAGCGGGAGCCCAGGAGATACGCAGTATTTT.

The chain joins TRBV7-3 to TRBJ1-1; D not certain. V lost 1 base and J lost 0, with 12 bases in between. The germline gives CDR1 SGHTA, CDR2 FQGTGA. The CDR3 is made up of 16 amino acids. In DNA, the CDR3 is TGTGCCAGCAGCTTAAGGCCAGTCTCCATGAACACTGAAGCTTTCTTT. Protein sequence: CASSLRPVSMNTEAFF.

Note on this clone: The junction shows a germline mismatch at one end, possibly a read error. The rearrangement joins TRBV7-7 to TRBJ1-3; 8 positions agree with TRBD1. CDR3 length: 15 amino acids. Germline V lookup: CDR1 SSHAT, CDR2 FNYEAQ (reference sequence). The CDR3: CASSQGTGSGHTIYF. DNA for the CDR3: TGTGCTAGCAGCCAAGGGACAGGCAGCGGCCACACCATATATTTT.

This chain links TRBV10-3 with TRBJ2-7; 11 bases line up with TRBD1. Trimming cost V 11 bases and J 5 bases; bases outside gene matches: 8. Germline-derived CDR1 and CDR2 are ENHRY and SYGVKD. The CDR3 consists of 13 residues. CDR3 sequence: CAAMDRGQHEQYF. The CDR3 region has the DNA TGTGCCGCCATGGACAGGGGGCAACACGAGCAGTACTTC.

This chain joins TRBV7-3 and TRBJ2-2; 10 nucleotides match TRBD2. Germline V gene data show CDR1 as SGHTA and CDR2 as FQGTGA. With 6 bases clipped from V and 8 bases from J, the junction kept 6 bases outside the gene matches. CDR3 length: 14 residues. In DNA, the CDR3 is TGTGCCAGCAGATCTAGCGGGGGTCGAGGGGAGCTGTTTTTT. Its protein is CASRSSGGRGELFF.

The chain employs TRBV19 and TRBJ2-5, with 7 bases that match TRBD1. Germline CDR1 and CDR2: LNHDA and SQIVND (reference sequence). The CDR3 runs to 18 residues. V shed 5 bases, J shed 4 bases, and the junction held 19 bases outside the gene matches. CDR3 DNA: TGTGCCAGTAGTCCCCTAGGACAGGTCTCTTCAATCACAGAGACCCAGTACTTC. Its protein product is CASSPLGQVSSITETQYF. Full variable domain (rest looked up from reference TRBV19 and TRBJ2-5): DGGITQSPKYLFRKEGQNVTLSCEQNLNHDAMYWYRQDPGQGLRLIYYSQIVNDFQKGDIAEGYSVSREKKESFPLTVTSAQKNPTAFYLCASSPLGQVSSITETQYFGPGTRLLVL.

The genes are TRBV5-1 and TRBJ1-4; D is possibly TRBD1 (5 bases). Germline CDR1 SGHRS, CDR2 YFSETQ. V was pared by 0 bases and J by 8 bases, with 11 bases between. The CDR3 extends over 14 amino acids. CDR3 protein: CASSLAGGDEKLFF. CDR3 coding DNA: TGCGCCAGCAGCTTGGCGGGAGGGGACGAAAAACTGTTTTTT.

This clone was recorded a few times. This chain uses TRBV18 with TRBJ1-2, with 10 bases matching TRBD1. The junction had 13 bases not matched to a gene; V was cut back by 6 bases and J by 12 bases. Per the germline V gene, CDR1 is KGHSH and CDR2 is LQKENI. This CDR3 is 14 amino acids long. CDR3 protein: CASSQGQGQVENTF. The CDR3 DNA reads TGTGCCAGCTCTCAGGGACAGGGGCAAGTGGAAAACACCTTC.

With respect to this clone: Its ends do not fully match the called genes, so a read error is possible. The rearrangement links TRBV20-1 to TRBJ1-2; no reliable D call. Germline assignment: CDR1 DFQATT and CDR2 SNEGSKA (reference sequence). This CDR3 contains 9 residues. The chain's CDR3 is CSADGGYPF. The CDR3, as DNA: TGCAGTGCTGACGGAGGATATCCCTTC.

The rearrangement links TRBV29-1 to TRBJ1-1; D not certain. Trimming took off 4 bases at V and 1 base at J, with 10 bases between the two ends. This CDR3 has 13 residues. In germline, CDR1 is SQVTM, CDR2 ANQGSEA. DNA for the CDR3: TGCAGCGTTGGTGAAGGCGGGAACACTGAAGCTTTCTTT. It encodes CSVGEGGNTEAFF. Drawing the rest from reference TRBV29-1 and TRBJ1-1, the complete variable domain is SAVISQKPSRDICQRGTSLTIQCQVDSQVTMMFWYRQQPGQSLTLIATANQGSEATYESGFVIDKFPISRPNLTFSTLTVSNMSPEDSSIYLCSVGEGGNTEAFFGQGTRLTVV.

J is TRBJ2-5 and V is TRBV29-1, with 7 bases identical to TRBD2. CDR3 length equals 12 residues. Germline values: CDR1 SQVTM, CDR2 ANQGSEA. V gave up 4 bases and J gave up 5 bases; unmatched junction bases: 4. The CDR3 loop is CSVGQGGETQYF. The CDR3 DNA reads as TGCAGCGTTGGGCAGGGAGGGGAGACCCAGTACTTC. Full variable domain (outside the CDR3, taken from reference TRBV29-1 and TRBJ2-5): SAVISQKPSRDICQRGTSLTIQCQVDSQVTMMFWYRQQPGQSLTLIATANQGSEATYESGFVIDKFPISRPNLTFSTLTVSNMSPEDSSIYLCSVGQGGETQYFGPGTRLLVL.

V usage is TRBV12-3 or TRBV12-4 and J usage is TRBJ1-2; D gene ambiguous. The CDR3 length is 13 residues. The V end lost 3 bases, the J end lost 8 bases, and 13 bases lay between the germline ends. The CDR3 coding sequence is TGTGCCAGCAGTTTCCAGCAGGCAAGCGGCTACACCTTC. The encoded protein is CASSFQQASGYTF.

The V gene is TRBV9, the J gene TRBJ2-2; the match to TRBD1 covers 9 bases. Germline CDR1 SGDLS, CDR2 YYNGEE. This CDR3 is built from 15 residues. V shed 6 bases, J shed 6 bases, and the junction held 9 bases outside the gene matches. This chain's CDR3 is CASNTGTGWPGELFF. The CDR3 nucleotides read TGTGCCAGCAACACCGGGACAGGGTGGCCCGGGGAGCTGTTTTTT. The entire variable domain, with the rest obtained from reference TRBV9 and TRBJ2-2, is as follows: DSGVTQTPKHLITATGQRVTLRCSPRSGDLSVYWYQQSLDQGLQFLIQYYNGEERAKGNILERFSAQQFPDLHSELNLSSLELGDSALYFCASNTGTGWPGELFFGEGSRLTVL.

The rearrangement links TRBV7-3 to TRBJ2-3, with a weak D call TRBD2 (5 bases). V lost 2 bases, J lost 5 bases, and 8 bases lay in between. This CDR3 is 13 amino acids long. Per the germline V gene, CDR1 is SGHTA and CDR2 is FQGTGA. The CDR3 here is CASSLLAGDTQYF. The CDR3 DNA reads TGTGCCAGCAGCTTACTAGCCGGAGATACGCAGTATTTT. The full variable domain, its missing parts supplied by reference TRBV7-3 and TRBJ2-3, is GAGVSQTPSNKVTEKGKYVELRCDPISGHTALYWYRQSLGQGPEFLIYFQGTGAADDSGLPNDRFFAVRPEGSVSTLKIQRTERGDSAVYLCASSLLAGDTQYFGPGTRLTVL.

In DNA form, the CDR3 reads TGTGCCACCCACAGGGGGCGCAATCAGCCCCAGCATTTT. Its protein is CATHRGRNQPQHF. The V and J genes are TRBV28 and TRBJ1-5; 9 nucleotides line up with TRBD1. In germline, CDR1 is MDHEN, CDR2 SYDVKM. J lost 2 bases, V lost 10 bases, and 3 bases had no gene match. CDR3 size: 13 residues.

The chain combines TRBV5-4 with TRBJ2-7, with TRBD1 matching 8 bases. Germline V gives CDR1 SGHNT, CDR2 YYREEE (reference sequence). The CDR3 spans 12 residues. The V segment lost 2 bases and the J segment 6 bases; nucleotides outside the gene matches: 1. CDR3 amino acids: CASSFTGGEQYF. DNA for the CDR3: TGTGCCAGCAGCTTTACAGGGGGCGAGCAGTACTTC.

This chain uses TRBV5-4 with TRBJ2-7; D unresolved. This CDR3 has 13 residues. The germline V gene has CDR1 SGHNT and CDR2 YYREEE (reference sequence). Trimming shortened V by 2 bases and J by 1 base, and 7 bases separated the two germline ends. The CDR3 sequence: CASSFGASYEQYF. DNA of the CDR3: TGTGCCAGCAGCTTCGGAGCATCCTACGAGCAGTACTTC.